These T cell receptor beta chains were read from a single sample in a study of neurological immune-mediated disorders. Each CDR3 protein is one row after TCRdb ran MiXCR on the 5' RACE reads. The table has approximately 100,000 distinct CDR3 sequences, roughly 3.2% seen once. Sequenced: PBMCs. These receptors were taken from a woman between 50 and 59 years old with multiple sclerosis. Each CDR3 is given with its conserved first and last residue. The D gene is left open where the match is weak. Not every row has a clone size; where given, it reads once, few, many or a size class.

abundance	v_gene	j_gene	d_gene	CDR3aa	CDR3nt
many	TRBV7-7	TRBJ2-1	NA	CASSPRLTGASYNEQFF	TGTGCTAGCAGCCCCCGCCTAACGGGTGCCTCCTACAATGAGCAGTTCTTC
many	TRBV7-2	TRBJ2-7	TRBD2	CASSARRGGPHEQYF	TGTGCCAGCAGCGCCAGGCGGGGGGGCCCCCACGAGCAGTACTTC
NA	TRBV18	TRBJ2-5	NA	CASSPPRGGRKAETQYF	TGTGCCAGCTCACCACCGCGGGGCGGCCGTAAAGCAGAGACCCAGTACTTC
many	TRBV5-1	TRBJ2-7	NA	CASSSHSYEQYF	TGCGCCAGCAGCTCACACTCCTACGAGCAGTACTTC
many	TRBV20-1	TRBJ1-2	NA	CSVWGLSRGYTF	TGCAGTGTCTGGGGGTTAAGTAGGGGCTACACCTTC
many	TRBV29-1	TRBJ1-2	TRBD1	CSVGSRDRNGYTF	TGCAGCGTTGGGAGCCGGGACAGGAATGGCTACACCTTC
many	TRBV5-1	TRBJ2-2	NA	CASSLSGGTAGELFF	TGCGCCAGCAGCTTGTCTGGAGGCACCGCCGGGGAGCTGTTTTTT
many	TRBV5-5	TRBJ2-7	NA	CASTPRGASSYEQYF	TGTGCCAGCACCCCCCGGGGGGCCAGCTCCTACGAGCAGTACTTC
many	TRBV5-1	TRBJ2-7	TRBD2	CASRGTRYDNEQYF	TGCGCCAGCAGGGGGACTAGATACGATAACGAGCAGTACTTC
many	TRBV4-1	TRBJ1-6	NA	CASSPQGRSGYNSPLHF	TGCGCCAGCAGCCCCCAGGGGAGAAGCGGGTATAATTCACCCCTCCACTTT
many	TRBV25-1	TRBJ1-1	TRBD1	CASRTDRGATEAFF	TGTGCCAGCAGAACTGACAGGGGGGCCACTGAAGCTTTCTTT
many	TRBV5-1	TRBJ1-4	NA	CASSIPGQETDNEKLFF	TGCGCCAGCAGCATACCGGGACAAGAAACCGATAATGAAAAACTGTTTTTT
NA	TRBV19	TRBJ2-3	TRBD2	CASSIDLNGLAGTTDTQYF	TGTGCCAGTAGTATTGATTTAAACGGGCTAGCGGGGACCACAGATACGCAGTATTTT
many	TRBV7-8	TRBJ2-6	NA	CASSFRSGANVLTF	TGTGCCAGCAGCTTCCGTTCTGGGGCCAACGTCCTGACTTTC
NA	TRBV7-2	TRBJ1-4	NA	CASSFGMRGNEKLFF	TGTGCCAGCAGCTTTGGTATGAGGGGTAATGAAAAACTGTTTTTT
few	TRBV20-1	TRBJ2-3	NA	CSASLLDTQYF	TGCAGTGCTAGCTTGCTAGACACGCAGTATTTT
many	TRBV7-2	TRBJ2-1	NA	CASSLDGGLNEQFF	TGTGCCAGCAGCTTAGACGGTGGCCTCAATGAGCAGTTCTTC
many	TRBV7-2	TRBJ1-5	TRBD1	CASSRGTVSNQPQHF	TGTGCCAGCAGCCGGGGGACAGTTAGCAATCAGCCCCAGCATTTT
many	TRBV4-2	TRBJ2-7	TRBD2	CASSQAGLAKLPYEQYF	TGTGCCAGCAGCCAGGCCGGACTAGCGAAGCTTCCCTACGAGCAGTACTTC
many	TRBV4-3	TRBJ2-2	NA	CASSQMTVNTGELFF	TGCGCCAGCAGCCAGATGACAGTTAACACCGGGGAGCTGTTTTTT
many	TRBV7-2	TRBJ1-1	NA	CASSLMVTLDTEAFF	TGTGCCAGCAGCTTAATGGTGACACTTGACACTGAAGCTTTCTTT
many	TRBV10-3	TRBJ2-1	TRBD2	CAISYSGGLNEQFF	TGTGCCATCAGCTACTCGGGGGGGCTAAATGAGCAGTTCTTC
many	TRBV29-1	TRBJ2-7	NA	CSVGGSAAYEQYF	TGCAGCGTTGGAGGTAGCGCAGCCTACGAGCAGTACTTC
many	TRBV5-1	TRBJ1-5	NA	CASREQVSNQPQHF	TGCGCCAGCAGGGAACAGGTTAGCAATCAGCCCCAGCATTTT
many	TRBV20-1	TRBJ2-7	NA	CSANGQTQTYEQYF	TGCAGTGCTAACGGGCAGACTCAGACCTACGAGCAGTACTTC
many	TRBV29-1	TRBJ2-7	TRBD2	CSVAAGEVTYEQYF	TGCAGCGTTGCGGCGGGAGAGGTTACCTACGAGCAGTACTTC
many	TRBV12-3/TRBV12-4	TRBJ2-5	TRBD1	CASSRTGGGGETQYF	TGTGCCAGCAGTCGAACAGGGGGTGGGGGAGAGACCCAGTACTTC
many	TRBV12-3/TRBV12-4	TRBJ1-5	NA	CASSSSGSRRQPQHF	TGTGCCAGCAGTTCCTCGGGCTCTCGTCGCCAGCCCCAGCATTTT
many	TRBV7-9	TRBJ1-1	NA	CASSRTDEAFF	TGTGCCAGCAGCCGGACCGATGAAGCTTTCTTT
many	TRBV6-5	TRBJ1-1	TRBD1	CASSSYRGHNEAFF	TGTGCCAGCAGTTCATACAGGGGGCATAATGAAGCTTTCTTT
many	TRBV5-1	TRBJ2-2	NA	CASSTDTLNTGELFF	TGCGCCAGCAGCACGGACACCCTGAACACCGGGGAGCTGTTTTTT
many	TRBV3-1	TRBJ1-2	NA	CASSQKLDGYTF	TGTGCCAGCAGCCAGAAGTTGGATGGCTACACCTTC
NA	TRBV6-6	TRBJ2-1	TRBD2	CASNGGGNEQFF	TGTGCCAGCAACGGGGGGGGTAATGAGCAGTTCTTC
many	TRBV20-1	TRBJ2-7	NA	CSARSSGGEQYF	TGCAGTGCTAGATCATCCGGAGGCGAGCAGTACTTC
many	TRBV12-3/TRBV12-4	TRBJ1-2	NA	CASSLRGGYGYTF	TGTGCCAGCAGTTTGAGGGGTGGCTATGGCTACACCTTC
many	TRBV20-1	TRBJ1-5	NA	CSAQFQGGSNQPQHF	TGCAGTGCTCAATTCCAGGGTGGGAGCAATCAGCCCCAGCATTTT
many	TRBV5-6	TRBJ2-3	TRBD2	CASSLGLAGGPDTQYF	TGTGCCAGCAGCCTTGGACTAGCGGGGGGGCCAGATACGCAGTATTTT
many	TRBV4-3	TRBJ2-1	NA	CASSQDIGTYNEQFF	TGCGCCAGCAGCCAAGATATTGGGACTTACAATGAGCAGTTCTTC
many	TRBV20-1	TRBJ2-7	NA	CSAREPSLQWQYF	TGCAGTGCTAGGGAACCCTCTTTGCAGTGGCAGTACTTC
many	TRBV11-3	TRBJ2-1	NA	CASTRDNNEQFF	TGTGCCAGCACCCGGGACAACAATGAGCAGTTCTTC
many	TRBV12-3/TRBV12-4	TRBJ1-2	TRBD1	CASSPQGGAYGYTF	TGTGCCAGCAGTCCTCAGGGGGGAGCCTATGGCTACACCTTC
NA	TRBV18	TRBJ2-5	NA	CASSDSQETQYF	TGTGCCAGCTCTGACTCCCAAGAGACCCAGTACTTC
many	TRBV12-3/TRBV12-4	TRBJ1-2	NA	CASSLKSVGALGYTF	TGTGCCAGCAGCCTCAAAAGTGTGGGGGCCCTTGGCTACACCTTC
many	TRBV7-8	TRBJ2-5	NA	CASSHTLGREVQYF	TGTGCCAGCAGCCACACCCTGGGCAGGGAGGTTCAGTACTTC
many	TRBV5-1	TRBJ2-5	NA	CASSFTEKQETQYF	TGCGCCAGCAGCTTCACAGAAAAACAAGAGACCCAGTACTTC
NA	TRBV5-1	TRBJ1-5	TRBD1	CASSLGGSGGGKTQNF	TGCGCCAGCAGCTTGGGGGGGTCAGGGGGCGGTAAGACCCAGAATTTT
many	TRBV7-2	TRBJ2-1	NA	CASRIPLVNEQFF	TGTGCCAGCAGGATACCCTTGGTCAATGAGCAGTTCTTC
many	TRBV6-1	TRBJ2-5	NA	CASSAAGQQETQYF	TGTGCCAGCAGTGCGGCGGGGCAACAAGAGACCCAGTACTTC
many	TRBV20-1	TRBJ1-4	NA	CSASPRTNEKLFF	TGCAGTGCTAGTCCCAGGACTAATGAAAAACTGTTTTTT
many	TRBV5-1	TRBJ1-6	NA	CASSPSRAGVGSPLHF	TGCGCCAGCAGCCCCTCCAGGGCAGGGGTTGGTTCACCCCTCCACTTT
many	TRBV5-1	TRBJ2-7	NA	CASSLVRTSDEQYF	TGCGCCAGCAGCTTGGTCCGGACCTCGGACGAGCAGTACTTC
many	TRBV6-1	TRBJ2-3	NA	CASRPELTRGTQYF	TGTGCCAGCAGGCCTGAACTGACCCGGGGTACGCAGTATTTT
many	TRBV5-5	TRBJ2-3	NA	CASSFGVLGDTQYF	TGTGCCAGCAGCTTCGGGGTTCTAGGAGATACGCAGTATTTT
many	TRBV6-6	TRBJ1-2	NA	CASSYSKASYGYTF	TGTGCCAGCAGTTACTCGAAGGCCTCCTATGGCTACACCTTC
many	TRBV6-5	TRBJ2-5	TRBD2	CASSSLAGGLRTQYF	TGTGCCAGCAGTTCCCTAGCGGGGGGCTTGAGGACCCAGTACTTC
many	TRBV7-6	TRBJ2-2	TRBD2	CASSLEILSRLAGGNTGELFF	TGTGCCAGCAGCTTAGAAATATTGAGTAGACTAGCGGGGGGCAACACCGGGGAGCTGTTTTTT